Listed here are 27 T cell receptor beta chains from one sample, sequenced in a study of cytomegalovirus exposure and HLA in healthy donors. TCRdb keeps only in-frame clones here, not all; method: immunoSEQ multiplex PCR. The table lists approximately 260,000 clones, just over 85% of them singletons. Sequencing was carried out using PBMCs. These receptors all come from a woman younger than 35 in good health and CMV-seronegative.

This chain joins TRBV27 and TRBJ1-5, with 7 bases fitting TRBD1. Losses at the gene ends were 5 bases for V and 7 bases for J; bases not matched to a gene: 8. The CDR3 totals 14 residues. Looked up from germline, CDR1 is MNHEY and CDR2 is SMNVEV (reference sequence). The CDR3 nucleotides read TGTGCCAGCAGTGACAGACAGGGTTGGCAGCCCCAGCATTTT. Translated: CASSDRQGWQPQHF.

The chain links TRBV7-6 to TRBJ2-5; 10 bases fit TRBD2. This CDR3 has 15 amino acids. Germline assignment: CDR1 SGHVS and CDR2 FNYEAQ. The J segment lost 5 bases and the V segment lost 3 bases, leaving 6 bases of the junction unmatched. The CDR3 region is CASSFLAGAAETQYF. CDR3 nucleotide sequence: TGTGCCAGCAGCTTCCTAGCGGGAGCAGCGGAGACCCAGTACTTC.

V and J are TRBV6-5 and TRBJ1-5; no firm D call. CDR3 size: 15 residues. V was clipped by 2 bases and J by 1 base, with 9 bases between them. CDR1 is MNHEY and CDR2 is SVGAGI in the germline V gene. CDR3 DNA sequence: TGTGCCAGCAGTTACACGGCGGCAAGCAATCAGCCCCAGCATTTT. Protein product: CASSYTAASNQPQHF.

This chain links TRBV19 with TRBJ1-3, with 7 positions matching TRBD1. Germline assignment: CDR1 LNHDA and CDR2 SQIVND (reference sequence). CDR3 length: 15 residues. J gave up 4 bases and V 3 bases, and 6 bases lay outside the gene matches. Written as DNA, the CDR3 is TGTGCCAGTAGTATTGACAGGGTAGCAGGAAACACCATATATTTT. This codes for CASSIDRVAGNTIYF.

The chain couples TRBV2 to TRBJ2-5; 9 positions match TRBD1. The germline V gene encodes CDR1 SNHLY and CDR2 FYNNEI. The J segment lost 4 bases and the V segment lost 6 bases, leaving 3 bases of the junction unmatched. The CDR3 consists of 13 residues. The DNA of the CDR3 is TGTGCCAGCAGAGGGACAGGGATAGAGACCCAGTACTTC. The encoded protein is CASRGTGIETQYF.

CDR3 coding DNA: TGTGCCACCAGCAGAGCCCCCCGGGGGGGCTATGGCTACACCTTC. Protein product: CATSRAPRGGYGYTF. This chain uses TRBV15 with TRBJ1-2; D might be TRBD1 (5 bases). The germline V and J ends were trimmed by 1 base and 4 bases, with 13 bases remaining between them. This CDR3 region has 15 residues. Germline V CDR1 and CDR2: LNHNV, YYDKDF (reference sequence).

V and J are TRBV30 and TRBJ2-7; TRBD2 aligns across 12 bases. Germline V gene sequence: CDR1 GTSNPN, CDR2 SVGIG (reference sequence). Losses at the gene ends were 7 bases for V and 6 bases for J; bases not matched to a gene: 10. The CDR3 has 14 residues. The CDR3 bases are TGTGCCTCACAGCTAGCGGGAGGGCCCGGCGAGCAGTACTTC. Translation gives CASQLAGGPGEQYF.

The rearrangement joins TRBV5-1 to TRBJ1-2, with a weak D call TRBD1 (5 bases). Germline lookup yields CDR1 SGHRS and CDR2 YFSETQ. Trimming removed 2 bases at V and 2 bases at J, with 13 bases between. CDR3 length: 15 residues. The CDR3 loop is CASSFPGGVNYGYTF. The CDR3 DNA is TGCGCCAGCAGCTTTCCGGGGGGAGTCAACTATGGCTACACCTTC.

The rearrangement joins TRBV27 to TRBJ2-2, with D perhaps TRBD2 (5 bases). Germline-derived CDR1 and CDR2 are MNHEY and SMNVEV (reference sequence). The CDR3 consists of 13 residues. Trimming removed 3 bases at V and 9 bases at J, with 11 bases between. Here the CDR3 reads CASSFRGIRELFF. CDR3 DNA: TGTGCCAGCAGTTTTCGAGGGATCAGGGAGCTGTTTTTT.

The chain employs TRBV2 and TRBJ2-1, with 11 bases that match TRBD1. V dropped 11 bases and J dropped 4; count of bases not matched to a gene: 7. In germline, CDR1 is SNHLY, CDR2 FYNNEI. This CDR3 is 14 amino acids long. The CDR3 protein is CAARTGGMYNEQFF. CDR3 coding DNA: TGTGCCGCTAGGACAGGGGGCATGTACAATGAGCAGTTCTTC.

This clone was observed once. The chain employs TRBV30 and TRBJ1-5, with a possible D match to TRBD1 (6 bases). V dropped 2 bases and J dropped 0 bases, with 17 bases sitting between them. The CDR3 runs 17 residues. CDR1 is GTSNPN and CDR2 is SVGIG in the germline V gene (reference sequence). The CDR3 coding sequence is TGTGCCTGGAGTCAAAGGGGGGGCAGGATTAGCAATCAGCCCCAGCATTTT. Residues: CAWSQRGGRISNQPQHF.

The chain has TRBV5-4 and TRBJ2-3; TRBD1 matches 7 bases. From germline, CDR1 is SGHNT and CDR2 YYREEE (reference sequence). This CDR3 has 15 residues. V trimming: 2 bases; J trimming: 5 bases; junction bases outside the gene matches: 8. This chain's CDR3 is CASSLAGGTGDTQYF. The CDR3 DNA reads as TGTGCCAGCAGCTTAGCAGGGGGAACAGGAGATACGCAGTATTTT. Full variable domain (rest looked up from reference TRBV5-4 and TRBJ2-3): ETGVTQSPTHLIKTRGQQVTLRCSSQSGHNTVSWYQQALGQGPQFIFQYYREEENGRGNFPPRFSGLQFPNYSSELNVNALELDDSALYLCASSLAGGTGDTQYFGPGTRLTVL.

The rearrangement joins TRBV7-2 to TRBJ1-3; no firm D call. Trimming pared 3 bases from V and 0 bases from J, leaving 9 bases between. The CDR3 consists of 15 residues. The germline V gene encodes CDR1 SGHTA and CDR2 FQGNSA. CDR3 DNA: TGTGCCAGCAGCTTTCTAGTTATCTCTGGAAACACCATATATTTT. Its translation: CASSFLVISGNTIYF.

This clone was seen many times. This chain links TRBV18 with TRBJ1-5; D may be TRBD1 (5 bases). Per germline, CDR1 KGHSH and CDR2 LQKENI. V lost 5 bases to trimming and J lost 2 bases, with 19 bases between them. The CDR3 length is 17 residues. The CDR3 DNA is TGTGCCAGCTCAACCCGGCCAGGGCCCGCTGGCAATCAGCCCCAGCATTTT. This encodes CASSTRPGPAGNQPQHF.

The CDR3 loop reads CTSSQSTSGGSYEQYF. CDR3 in DNA: TGCACCAGCAGCCAGAGTACTAGCGGGGGGTCCTACGAGCAGTACTTC. The genes are TRBV1 and TRBJ2-7; the table assigns TRBD2, which was not confirmed against the DNA. TRBV1 constitutes a pseudogene. The CDR3 is made up of 16 amino acids.

The chain carries TRBV27 and TRBJ1-2; D might be TRBD1 (5 bases). Germline loops: CDR1 MNHEY, CDR2 SMNVEV (reference sequence). The CDR3 has 15 residues. CDR3 loop: CATGSWGVANYGYTF. DNA of the CDR3: TGTGCAACGGGGAGCTGGGGGGTAGCTAACTATGGCTACACCTTC.

V and J are TRBV19 and TRBJ2-1, with 9 bases aligning to TRBD2. CDR3 length equals 17 residues. J was trimmed by 4 bases and V by 5 bases; bases with no gene match: 12. Per germline, CDR1 LNHDA and CDR2 SQIVND (reference sequence). The CDR3 protein is CASSLRVGAGGYNEQFF. CDR3 coding DNA: TGTGCCAGTAGTCTCCGGGTGGGAGCGGGAGGATACAATGAGCAGTTCTTC. Variable domain in full (rest from reference TRBV19 and TRBJ2-1): DGGITQSPKYLFRKEGQNVTLSCEQNLNHDAMYWYRQDPGQGLRLIYYSQIVNDFQKGDIAEGYSVSREKKESFPLTVTSAQKNPTAFYLCASSLRVGAGGYNEQFFGPGTRLTVL.

The chain is built from TRBV11-2 and TRBJ1-2; tentatively, D is TRBD1 (5 bases). This CDR3 has 15 amino acids. Germline V gene data show CDR1 as SGHAT and CDR2 as FQNNGV. Trimming left V 2 bases short and J 2 bases short, with 12 bases between. The chain's CDR3 is CASSLRGGWNYGYTF. The CDR3 DNA sequence: TGTGCCAGCAGCTTAAGGGGTGGCTGGAACTATGGCTACACCTTC.

The gene calls are TRBV5-3 and TRBJ1-6; 11 positions match TRBD1. TRBV5-3 is marked as an open reading frame, function uncertain. V trimming: 4 bases; J trimming: 9 bases; junction bases outside the gene matches: 12. The CDR3 is 17 residues long. This CDR3 reads CARSGSARDRGVSPLHF. CDR3 bases: TGTGCCAGAAGCGGATCCGCCCGGGACAGGGGGGTTTCACCCCTCCACTTT.

The chain has TRBV9 and TRBJ2-1; 7 bases agree with TRBD2. This CDR3 is 15 amino acids long. V lost 3 bases, J lost 2 bases, and 5 bases stayed unmatched. Per germline, CDR1 SGDLS and CDR2 YYNGEE. CDR3 nucleotide sequence: TGTGCCAGCAGCGAAAGCGGGGATCCCTACAATGAGCAGTTCTTC. This codes for CASSESGDPYNEQFF.

The genes are TRBV5-6 and TRBJ2-7; possible D gene TRBD1, 7 bases. V shed 2 bases and J shed 0 bases, with 12 bases lying between them. Germline CDR1 is SGHDT and CDR2 is YYEEEE. The CDR3 is 15 residues long. The CDR3 here is CASSFGGGFSYEQYF. CDR3 DNA: TGTGCCAGCAGCTTCGGAGGGGGCTTCTCCTACGAGCAGTACTTC.

V usage is TRBV5-5 and J usage is TRBJ2-7; 8 bases align to TRBD1. V trimming: 5 bases; J trimming: 5 bases; junction bases outside the gene matches: 6. Germline V gene sequence: CDR1 SGHKS, CDR2 YYEKEE (reference sequence). The CDR3 is 13 residues long. The CDR3 region has the DNA TGTGCCAGCAGTCTGGCAGGGGGCGACGAGCAGTACTTC. This translates into CASSLAGGDEQYF.

The chain has TRBV12-5 and TRBJ2-7; tentatively, D is TRBD2 (6 bases). Per germline, CDR1 LGHNT and CDR2 FRNRAP. The CDR3 runs 15 residues. V lost 5 bases and J 6 bases, leaving 20 bases between the germline ends. CDR3 bases: TGTGCTAGTGGTCTTGGGGGAGGATCGTTCTCCGAGCAGTACTTC. It specifies CASGLGGGSFSEQYF.

The V call is TRBV6-9, the J call TRBJ2-7, with a tentative D call TRBD1 (6 bases). This CDR3 has 15 residues. V dropped 6 bases and J dropped 0 bases, with 15 bases sitting between them. Germline V gives CDR1 MNHGY, CDR2 SVAAGI. The chain's CDR3 is CASSTRGKSSYEQYF. In DNA form, the CDR3 reads TGTGCCAGCAGCACAAGGGGGAAAAGCTCCTACGAGCAGTACTTC.

In its sample, this clone was seen once. This chain connects TRBV27 to TRBJ1-5; D unclear. Deletions cut 3 bases from V and 4 bases from J, with 7 bases between. Germline V CDR1 and CDR2: MNHEY, SMNVEV (reference sequence). This CDR3 is built from 13 residues. CDR3 amino acids: CASSFSENQPQHF. The CDR3, as DNA: TGTGCCAGCAGTTTTTCGGAGAATCAGCCCCAGCATTTT.

This clone was seen a single time. The rearrangement links TRBV5-4 to TRBJ1-2, with D unresolved. V lost 4 bases and J 3 bases, leaving 19 bases between the germline ends. CDR1 is SGHNT, CDR2 YYREEE, per germline (reference sequence). CDR3 length: 16 amino acids. CDR3 sequence reads: CASSPPENVGYYGYTF. CDR3 DNA: TGTGCCAGCAGCCCCCCGGAAAACGTCGGGTACTATGGCTACACCTTC.

The V gene is TRBV5-1, the J gene TRBJ2-2, with 14 bases identical to TRBD2. CDR3 size: 22 residues. Germline CDR1 is SGHRS and CDR2 is YFSETQ. V was clipped by 4 bases and J by 4 bases; unmatched bases: 21. CDR3 region: CASSTGLAGGQRFFVLTGELFF. CDR3 in DNA: TGCGCCAGCAGCACCGGACTAGCGGGAGGTCAACGATTTTTCGTGCTCACCGGGGAGCTGTTTTTT.